The 16 T cell receptor beta chains listed next were all sequenced from one sample in a study of cytomegalovirus exposure and HLA in healthy donors. The repertoire was sequenced with immunoSEQ multiplex PCR; TCRdb's copy has only in-frame clones and lacks some. The sample contains some 170,000 clones, more than 75% of which appear only once. Material for sequencing was PBMCs. Receptor source: a man aged 25 to 45 in good health and CMV-seropositive.

This clone was detected only once. The chain employs TRBV2 and TRBJ1-1; D not resolved. Per germline, CDR1 SNHLY and CDR2 FYNNEI. V was shortened by 3 bases and J by 2 bases, with 10 bases between the two germline ends. This CDR3 has 14 amino acids. CDR3 amino acids: CASSEMGLNTEAFF. CDR3 nucleotides: TGTGCCAGCAGTGAGATGGGGTTAAACACTGAAGCTTTCTTT. The complete variable domain, with remaining parts taken from reference TRBV2 and TRBJ1-1, reads EPEVTQTPSHQVTQMGQEVILRCVPISNHLYFYWYRQILGQKVEFLVSFYNNEISEKSEIFDDQFSVERPDGSNFTLKIRSTKLEDSAMYFCASSEMGLNTEAFFGQGTRLTVV.

The genes are TRBV2 and TRBJ2-1, with D possibly matching TRBD1 (6 bases). The CDR3 contains 13 residues. The V and J ends lost 4 bases and 6 bases respectively, with 10 bases between them. CDR1 is SNHLY and CDR2 is FYNNEI in the germline V gene. The CDR3 sequence: CASSASRGNEQFF. The CDR3 DNA follows: TGTGCCAGCAGTGCGTCCAGGGGCAATGAGCAGTTCTTC.

The gene calls are TRBV27 and TRBJ2-3, with D possibly being TRBD2 (7 bases). This CDR3 is 16 amino acids long. V shed 2 bases and J shed 0 bases, with 12 bases lying between them. The germline V gene has CDR1 MNHEY and CDR2 SMNVEV (reference sequence). The CDR3 protein is CASSLKGGGSTDTQYF. The CDR3 nucleotides are TGTGCCAGCAGTTTAAAGGGCGGGGGCAGCACAGATACGCAGTATTTT.

This clone was seen only once. The CDR3 here is CASSGTGADEQYF. As DNA, the CDR3 is TGCGCCAGCTCCGGGACAGGGGCCGACGAGCAGTACTTC. V is TRBV5-1 and J is TRBJ2-7, with 10 bases matching TRBD1. Trimming cost V 7 bases and J 5 bases; bases outside gene matches: 6. The length of the CDR3 is 13 residues. Per the germline V gene, CDR1 is SGHRS and CDR2 is YFSETQ.

CDR3 residues: CASSPTGTSNEKLFF. The CDR3 DNA sequence: TGTGCCAGCAGTCCTACAGGCACAAGTAATGAAAAACTGTTTTTT. The rearrangement links TRBV7-3 to TRBJ1-4; D is possibly TRBD1 (5 bases). CDR3 length equals 15 residues. The ends were cut back, 6 bases at V and 4 bases at J, with 15 bases in the middle. Germline V CDR1 and CDR2: SGHTA, FQGTGA.

The chain links TRBV13 to TRBJ1-1; the D gene is possibly TRBD1 (5 bases). The CDR3 runs 13 residues. Trimming took off 3 bases at V and 5 bases at J, with 10 bases between the two ends. From germline, CDR1 is PRHDT and CDR2 FYEKMQ (reference sequence). This CDR3 is CASSLGPRTEAFF. Here the CDR3 DNA reads TGTGCCAGCAGCTTGGGACCGCGGACTGAAGCTTTCTTT.

The rearrangement links TRBV5-6 to TRBJ2-3; tentatively, D is TRBD2 (5 bases). Trimming stripped 0 bases from V and 0 bases from J, with 17 bases between. Germline V gives CDR1 SGHDT, CDR2 YYEEEE. The CDR3 has 18 amino acids. The DNA for the CDR3 is TGTGCCAGCAGCTTGGAACGCTCGGGATTATTCAGCACAGATACGCAGTATTTT. Residues: CASSLERSGLFSTDTQYF.

The rearrangement links TRBV13 to TRBJ1-1; 7 nucleotides align to TRBD1. This CDR3 region has 13 residues. In germline, CDR1 is PRHDT, CDR2 FYEKMQ (reference sequence). V was clipped by 3 bases and J by 5 bases; unmatched bases: 3. DNA of the CDR3: TGTGCCAGCAGCTTTAACAGGGGTACTGAAGCTTTCTTT. Its translation is CASSFNRGTEAFF.

This clone was detected only a few times. The V gene is TRBV5-6, the J gene TRBJ2-1, with D hard to call. Trimming shortened V by 3 bases and J by 4 bases, and 14 bases separated the two germline ends. The CDR3 has 15 amino acids. Germline assignment: CDR1 SGHDT and CDR2 YYEEEE. CDR3 sequence: CASSSVLRPYNEQFF. As DNA, the CDR3 is TGTGCCAGCAGCTCGGTGCTACGTCCTTACAATGAGCAGTTCTTC.

The chain carries TRBV19 and TRBJ2-7; 8 bases map to TRBD1. The trim removed 9 bases at V and 3 bases at J, leaving 10 bases unmatched. The length of the CDR3 is 14 residues. Germline V gene data show CDR1 as LNHDA and CDR2 as SQIVND (reference sequence). As DNA, the CDR3 is TGTGCCAGCGCCAGACAGGGGCGGAACTACGAGCAGTACTTC. Its protein product is CASARQGRNYEQYF.

This chain links TRBV7-9 with TRBJ2-7; 9 nucleotides agree with TRBD2. This CDR3 has 14 residues. J lost 4 bases, V lost 2 bases, and 3 bases had no gene match. Germline CDR1 and CDR2: SEHNR and FQNEAQ (reference sequence). The CDR3 DNA sequence: TGTGCCAGCAGCTTATCTAGCGGGATTTACGAGCAGTACTTC. This encodes CASSLSSGIYEQYF.

J is TRBJ2-1 and V is TRBV19, with 7 bases identical to TRBD2. This CDR3 comprises 14 residues. The ends lost 11 bases at V and 5 bases at J; junction bases unmatched: 12. Germline loops: CDR1 LNHDA, CDR2 SQIVND (reference sequence). DNA for the CDR3: TGTGCCGGCAAGGCGGGGGACGCTGACAATGAGCAGTTCTTC. Translating it yields CAGKAGDADNEQFF.

V gene TRBV5-4 combines with J gene TRBJ2-1, with a possible D match to TRBD1 (6 bases). V lost 3 bases and J lost 7, with 8 bases in between. The CDR3 contains 12 residues. Germline V CDR1 and CDR2: SGHNT, YYREEE (reference sequence). The CDR3 region is CASSSTGNEQFF. CDR3 nucleotides: TGTGCCAGCAGCTCAACAGGGAATGAGCAGTTCTTC.

The chain couples TRBV9 to TRBJ2-3; 11 bases match TRBD2. Germline values: CDR1 SGDLS, CDR2 YYNGEE. The length of the CDR3 is 15 residues. The V segment lost 2 bases and the J segment 3 bases; nucleotides outside the gene matches: 2. The CDR3 sequence is CASSVTSGSTDTQYF. The CDR3 DNA follows: TGTGCCAGCAGCGTCACTAGCGGGAGTACAGATACGCAGTATTTT.

The CDR3 nucleotides read TGTGCCAGCACGTTACCGGGCAGGGGGGAAGCTTTCTTT. This gives the protein CASTLPGRGEAFF. This sequence joins TRBV28 and TRBJ1-1; 7 positions match TRBD1. This CDR3 has 13 amino acids. The V and J ends lost 7 bases and 8 bases, in that order; junction bases with no gene match: 10. Germline-derived CDR1 and CDR2 are MDHEN and SYDVKM. Based on the CDR3 plus reference TRBV28 and TRBJ1-1, the full variable domain is DVKVTQSSRYLVKRTGEKVFLECVQDMDHENMFWYRQDPGLGLRLIYFSYDVKMKEKGDIPEGYSVSREKKERFSLILESASTNQTSMYLCASTLPGRGEAFFGQGTRLTVV.

V and J are TRBV10-3 and TRBJ1-1; 8 positions match TRBD1. CDR3 length: 13 residues. The V and J ends lost 6 bases and 4 bases, in that order; junction bases with no gene match: 4. From germline, CDR1 is ENHRY and CDR2 SYGVKD. The CDR3, as DNA: TGTGCCATCAGACAGGGGGTGGTCACTGAAGCTTTCTTT. Amino acid sequence: CAIRQGVVTEAFF.